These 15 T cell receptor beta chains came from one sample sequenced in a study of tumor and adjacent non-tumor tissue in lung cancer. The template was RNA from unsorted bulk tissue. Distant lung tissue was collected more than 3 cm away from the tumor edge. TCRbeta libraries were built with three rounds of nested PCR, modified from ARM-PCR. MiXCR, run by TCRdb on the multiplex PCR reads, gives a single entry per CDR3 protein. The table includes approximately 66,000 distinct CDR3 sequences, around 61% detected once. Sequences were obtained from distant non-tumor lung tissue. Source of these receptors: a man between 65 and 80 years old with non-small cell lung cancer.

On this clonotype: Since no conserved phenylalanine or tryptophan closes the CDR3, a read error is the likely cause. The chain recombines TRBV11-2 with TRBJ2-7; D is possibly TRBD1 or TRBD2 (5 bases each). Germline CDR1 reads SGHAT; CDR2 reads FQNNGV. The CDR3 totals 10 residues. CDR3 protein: CVSRGVEQYL. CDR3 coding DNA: TGTGTCAGCAGAGGGGTCGAGCAGTACCTC.

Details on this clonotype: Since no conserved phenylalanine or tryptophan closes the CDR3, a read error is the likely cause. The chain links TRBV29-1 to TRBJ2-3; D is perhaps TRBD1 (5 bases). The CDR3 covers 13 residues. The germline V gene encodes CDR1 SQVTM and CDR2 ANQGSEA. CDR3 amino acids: CSVEASYTGTQYI. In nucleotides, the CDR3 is TGCAGCGTTGAGGCCTCCTACACAGGTACGCAGTATATT.

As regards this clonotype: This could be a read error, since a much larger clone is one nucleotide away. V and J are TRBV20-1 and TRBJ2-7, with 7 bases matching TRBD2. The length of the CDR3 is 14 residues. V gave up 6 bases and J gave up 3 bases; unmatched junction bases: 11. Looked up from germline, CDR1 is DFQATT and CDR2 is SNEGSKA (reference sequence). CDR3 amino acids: CSAILAVGRYEQYF. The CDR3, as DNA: TGCAGTGCGATTCTAGCGGTAGGCCGCTACGAGCAGTACTTC.

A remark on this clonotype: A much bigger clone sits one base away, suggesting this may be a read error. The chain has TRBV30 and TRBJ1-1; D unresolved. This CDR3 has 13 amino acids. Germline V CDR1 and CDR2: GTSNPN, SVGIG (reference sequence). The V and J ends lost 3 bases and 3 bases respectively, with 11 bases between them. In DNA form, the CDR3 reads TGTGCCTGGAGGCCTAACGGAGACACTGAAGCTTTCTTT. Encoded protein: CAWRPNGDTEAFF.

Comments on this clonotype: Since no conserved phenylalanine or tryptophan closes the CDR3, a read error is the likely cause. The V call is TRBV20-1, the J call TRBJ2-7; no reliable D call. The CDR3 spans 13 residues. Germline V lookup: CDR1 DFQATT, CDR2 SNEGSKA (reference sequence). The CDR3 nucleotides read TGCAGTGTTAGAGCAGGCAGCTCCTACGAGCAGTACTCC. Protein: CSVRAGSSYEQYS.

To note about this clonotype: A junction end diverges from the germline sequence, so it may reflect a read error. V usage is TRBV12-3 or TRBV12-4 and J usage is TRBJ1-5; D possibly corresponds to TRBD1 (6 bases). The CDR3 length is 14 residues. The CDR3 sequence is CASSSIGGHQPQYF. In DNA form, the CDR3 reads TGTGCCAGCAGTTCTATAGGGGGGCATCAGCCCCAGTACTTT.

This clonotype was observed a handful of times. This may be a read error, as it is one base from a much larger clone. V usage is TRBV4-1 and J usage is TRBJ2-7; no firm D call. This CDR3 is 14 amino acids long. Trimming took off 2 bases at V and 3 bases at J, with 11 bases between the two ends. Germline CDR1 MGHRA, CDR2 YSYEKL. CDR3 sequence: CASSQTLEFYEQYF. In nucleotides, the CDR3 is TGCGCCAGCAGCCAAACATTGGAGTTCTACGAGCAGTACTTC.

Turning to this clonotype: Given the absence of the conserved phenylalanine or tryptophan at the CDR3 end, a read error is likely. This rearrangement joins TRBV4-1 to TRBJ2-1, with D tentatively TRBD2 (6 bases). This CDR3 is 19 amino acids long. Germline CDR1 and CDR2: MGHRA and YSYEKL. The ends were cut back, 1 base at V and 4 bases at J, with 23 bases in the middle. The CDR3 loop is CASSQGPVQGSGRYNEQFL. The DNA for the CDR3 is TGCGCCAGCAGCCAAGGTCCGGTCCAAGGGTCAGGGAGGTACAATGAGCAGTTCTTA.

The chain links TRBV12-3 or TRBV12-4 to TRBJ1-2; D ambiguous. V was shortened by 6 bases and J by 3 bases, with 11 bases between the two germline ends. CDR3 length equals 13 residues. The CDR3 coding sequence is TGTGCCAGCAGATCCCATCACTACTATGGCTACACCTTC. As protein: CASRSHHYYGYTF.

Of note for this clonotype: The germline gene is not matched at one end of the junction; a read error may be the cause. CDR3 amino acids: CVSSEVSFYGYTF. CDR3 sequence (DNA): TGTGTCAGCAGTGAAGTCAGTTTCTATGGTTACACCTTC. This rearrangement joins TRBV6-1 to TRBJ1-2; no definite D call. The CDR3 runs 13 residues. Germline V gene lookup returns CDR1 MNHNS and CDR2 SASEGT.

This chain's CDR3 is CVNSGEYFAGELFF. Written as DNA, the CDR3 is TGTGTCAACAGTGGAGAGTATTTCGCCGGGGAGCTGTTTTTT. The chain employs TRBV14 and TRBJ2-2; D not resolved. The V gene's germline CDR1 is SGHDN and CDR2 FVKESK. The CDR3 length is 14 residues.

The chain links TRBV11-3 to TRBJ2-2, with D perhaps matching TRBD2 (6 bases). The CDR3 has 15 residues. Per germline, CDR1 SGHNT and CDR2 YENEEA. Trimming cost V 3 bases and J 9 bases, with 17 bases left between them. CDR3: CASSFTGTSPWELFF. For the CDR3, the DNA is TGTGCCAGCAGCTTTACCGGAACTAGCCCCTGGGAGCTGTTTTTT. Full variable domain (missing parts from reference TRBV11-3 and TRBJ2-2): EAGVVQSPRYKIIEKKQPVAFWCNPISGHNTLYWYLQNLGQGPELLIRYENEEAVDDSQLPKDRFSAERLKGVDSTLKIQPAELGDSAVYLCASSFTGTSPWELFFGEGSRLTVL.

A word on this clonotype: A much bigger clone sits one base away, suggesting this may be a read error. This chain's CDR3 is CASSLVGLAGSNEQFF. The DNA for the CDR3 is TGTGCCAGCAGTTTAGTGGGACTAGCGGGATCCAATGAGCAGTTCTTC. The rearrangement links TRBV12-3 or TRBV12-4 to TRBJ2-1; 13 nucleotides match TRBD2. V gave up 1 base and J gave up 6 bases; unmatched junction bases: 3. The CDR3 contains 16 residues.

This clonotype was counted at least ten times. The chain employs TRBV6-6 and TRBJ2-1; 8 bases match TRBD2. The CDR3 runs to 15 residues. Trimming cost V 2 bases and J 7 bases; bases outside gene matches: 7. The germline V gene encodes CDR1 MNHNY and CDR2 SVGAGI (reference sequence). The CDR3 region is CASSYARGGANEQFF. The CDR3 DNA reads TGTGCCAGCAGTTACGCTCGGGGGGGGGCAAATGAGCAGTTCTTC.

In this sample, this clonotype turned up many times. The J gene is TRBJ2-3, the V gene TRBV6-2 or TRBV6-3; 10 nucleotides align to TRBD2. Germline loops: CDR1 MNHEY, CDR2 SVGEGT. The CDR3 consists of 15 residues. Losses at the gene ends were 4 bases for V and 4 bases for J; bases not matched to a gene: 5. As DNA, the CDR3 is TGTGCCAGCAGTTGGGCAGCGGGAGGGGCAGATACGCAGTATTTT. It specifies CASSWAAGGADTQYF.